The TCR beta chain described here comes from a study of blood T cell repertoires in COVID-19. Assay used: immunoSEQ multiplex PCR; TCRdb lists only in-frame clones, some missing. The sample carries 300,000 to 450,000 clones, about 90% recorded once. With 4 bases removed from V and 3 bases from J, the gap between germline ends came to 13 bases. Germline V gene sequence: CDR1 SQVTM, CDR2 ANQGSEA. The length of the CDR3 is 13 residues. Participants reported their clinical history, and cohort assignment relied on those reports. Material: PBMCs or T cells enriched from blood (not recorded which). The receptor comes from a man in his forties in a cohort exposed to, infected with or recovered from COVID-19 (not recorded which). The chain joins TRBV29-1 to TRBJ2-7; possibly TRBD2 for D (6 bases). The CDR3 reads CSVGGGKNYEQYF. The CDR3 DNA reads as TGCAGCGTTGGGGGAGGAAAAAACTACGAGCAGTACTTC.